Included here is one TCR beta chain sequence, with context. The CDR3 length is 14 residues. Trimming removed 4 bases at V and 7 bases at J, with 13 bases between. Germline values: CDR1 MNHNS, CDR2 SASEGT. This record belongs to a study of shared clonotypes between healthy human individuals. Libraries were prepared by immunoSEQ multiplex PCR; TCRdb keeps only in-frame clonotypes and omits some of them. The sample has some 2,500,000 clones, roughly 93% seen once; the top ten hold more than 0.35%. The rearrangement uses TRBV6-1 and TRBJ2-2; TRBD2 might be the D (5 bases). The sample comprised naive CD4+ T cells from PBMCs. This sample's subset: CD45RA+ positively selected. This TCR derives from a man between 18 and 35 years old in good health. Some clones in this sample may be carry-over from other donors' samples. The CDR3 DNA reads TGTGCCAGCAGTGGTTTTGACGGGATCGGGGAGCTGTTTTTT. Its translation is CASSGFDGIGELFF.